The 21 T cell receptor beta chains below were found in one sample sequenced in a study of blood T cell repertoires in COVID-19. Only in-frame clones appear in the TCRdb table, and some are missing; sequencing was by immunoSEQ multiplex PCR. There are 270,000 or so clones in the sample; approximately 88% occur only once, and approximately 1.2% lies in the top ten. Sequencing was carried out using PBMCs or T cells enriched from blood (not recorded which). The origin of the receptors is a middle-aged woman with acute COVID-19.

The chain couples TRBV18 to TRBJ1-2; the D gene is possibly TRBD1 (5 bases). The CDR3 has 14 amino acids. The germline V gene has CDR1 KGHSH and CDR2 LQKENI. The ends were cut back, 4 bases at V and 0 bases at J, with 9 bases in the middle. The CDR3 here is CASSLEDTNYGYTF. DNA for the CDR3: TGTGCCAGCTCACTAGAGGACACTAACTATGGCTACACCTTC.

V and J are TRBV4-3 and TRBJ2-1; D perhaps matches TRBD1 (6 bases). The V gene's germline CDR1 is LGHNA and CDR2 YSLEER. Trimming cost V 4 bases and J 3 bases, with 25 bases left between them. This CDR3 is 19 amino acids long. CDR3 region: CASSLTWGPAHEIYNEQFF. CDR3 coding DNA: TGCGCCAGCAGCCTCACATGGGGGCCTGCCCATGAAATCTACAATGAGCAGTTCTTC.

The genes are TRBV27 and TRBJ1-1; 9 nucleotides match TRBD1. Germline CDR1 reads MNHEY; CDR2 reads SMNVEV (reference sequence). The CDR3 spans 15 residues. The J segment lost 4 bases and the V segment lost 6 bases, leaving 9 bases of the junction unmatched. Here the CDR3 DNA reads TGTGCCAGCAGGTTAACAGGGGGCGCTACCACTGAAGCTTTCTTT. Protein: CASRLTGGATTEAFF.

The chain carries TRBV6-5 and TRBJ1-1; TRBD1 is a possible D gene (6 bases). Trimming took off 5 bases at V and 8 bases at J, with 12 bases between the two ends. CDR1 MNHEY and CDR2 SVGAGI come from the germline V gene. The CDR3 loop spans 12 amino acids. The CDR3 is CASSPTGREAFF. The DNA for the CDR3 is TGTGCCAGCAGTCCTACAGGGAGAGAAGCTTTCTTT.

DNA for the CDR3: TGTGCCAGTAGTCTCGGACAGGGTCCTCACTATGGCTACACCTTC. Its translation is CASSLGQGPHYGYTF. V is TRBV19 and J is TRBJ1-2; 8 bases are a match to TRBD1. V trimming: 5 bases; J trimming: 3 bases; junction bases outside the gene matches: 8. CDR3 length equals 15 residues. The germline CDR1 and CDR2 sequences are LNHDA and SQIVND (reference sequence).

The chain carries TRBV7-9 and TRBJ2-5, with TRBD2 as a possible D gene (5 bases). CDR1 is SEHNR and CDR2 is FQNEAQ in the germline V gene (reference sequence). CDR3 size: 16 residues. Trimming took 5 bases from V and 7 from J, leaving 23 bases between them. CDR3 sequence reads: CASSPARGGVHGTQYF. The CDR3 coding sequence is TGTGCCAGCAGCCCAGCCCGGGGTGGCGTGCATGGGACCCAGTACTTC.

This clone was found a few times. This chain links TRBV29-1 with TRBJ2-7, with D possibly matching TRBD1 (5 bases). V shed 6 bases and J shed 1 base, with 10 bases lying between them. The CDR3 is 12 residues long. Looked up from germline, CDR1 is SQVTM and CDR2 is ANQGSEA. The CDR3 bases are TGCAGCGTGGGTGACAGTTCCTACGAGCAGTACGTC. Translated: CSVGDSSYEQYV.

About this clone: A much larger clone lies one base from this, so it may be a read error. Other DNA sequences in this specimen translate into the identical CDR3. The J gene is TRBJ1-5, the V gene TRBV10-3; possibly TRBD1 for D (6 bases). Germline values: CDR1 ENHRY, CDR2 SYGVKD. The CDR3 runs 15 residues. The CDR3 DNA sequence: TGTGCCATCAGCCGTGGACAGAGAGGCAATCAGCCCCAACATTTT. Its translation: CAISRGQRGNQPQHF.

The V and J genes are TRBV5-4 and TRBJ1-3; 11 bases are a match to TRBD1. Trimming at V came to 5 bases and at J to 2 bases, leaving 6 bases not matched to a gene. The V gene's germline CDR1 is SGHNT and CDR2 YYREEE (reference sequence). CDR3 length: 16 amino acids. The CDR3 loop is CASSTPGQGAGNTIYF. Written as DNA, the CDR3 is TGTGCCAGCAGTACCCCGGGACAGGGGGCTGGAAACACCATATATTTT.

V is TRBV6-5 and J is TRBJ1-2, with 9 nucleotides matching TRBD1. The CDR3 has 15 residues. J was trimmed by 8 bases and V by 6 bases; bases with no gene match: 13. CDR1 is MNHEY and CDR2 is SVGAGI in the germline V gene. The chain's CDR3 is CASRQITGTGKGYTF. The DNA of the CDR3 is TGTGCCAGCAGGCAAATTACCGGGACAGGGAAGGGCTACACCTTC.

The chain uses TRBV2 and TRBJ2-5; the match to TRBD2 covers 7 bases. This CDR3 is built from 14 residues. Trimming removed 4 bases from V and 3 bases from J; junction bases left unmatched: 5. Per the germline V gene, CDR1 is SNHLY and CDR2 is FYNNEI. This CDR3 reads CASSGGLGEETQYF. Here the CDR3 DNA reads TGTGCCAGCAGTGGTGGACTAGGAGAAGAGACCCAGTACTTC.

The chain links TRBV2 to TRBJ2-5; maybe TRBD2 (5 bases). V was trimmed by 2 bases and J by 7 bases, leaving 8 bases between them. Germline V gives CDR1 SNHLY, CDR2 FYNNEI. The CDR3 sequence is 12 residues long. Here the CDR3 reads CASSEFGGTQYF. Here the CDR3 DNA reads TGTGCCAGCAGTGAATTTGGAGGGACCCAGTACTTC.

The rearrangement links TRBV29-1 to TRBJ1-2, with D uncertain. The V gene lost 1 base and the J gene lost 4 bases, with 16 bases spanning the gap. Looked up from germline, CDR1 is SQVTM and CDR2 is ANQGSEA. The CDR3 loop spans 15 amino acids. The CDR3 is CSVEVDPESPYGYTF. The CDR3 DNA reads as TGCAGCGTTGAAGTTGATCCGGAGAGCCCCTATGGCTACACCTTC.

The CDR3 region has the DNA TGTGCCAGTCACGGTGTAAATTCAGGGGCTCTCAACTATGGCTACACCTTC. It is translated as CASHGVNSGALNYGYTF. The chain couples TRBV19 to TRBJ1-2, with TRBD1 as a possible D gene (6 bases). V dropped 8 bases and J dropped 2 bases, with 24 bases sitting between them. The germline CDR1 and CDR2 sequences are LNHDA and SQIVND (reference sequence). The CDR3 totals 17 residues.

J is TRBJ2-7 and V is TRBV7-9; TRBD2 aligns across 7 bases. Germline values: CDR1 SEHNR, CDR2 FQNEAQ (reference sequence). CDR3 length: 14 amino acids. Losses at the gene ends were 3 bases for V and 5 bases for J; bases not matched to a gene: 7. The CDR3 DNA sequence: TGTGCCAGCAGCTTGGGAGGGAGGGCACACGAGCAGTACGTC. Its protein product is CASSLGGRAHEQYV.

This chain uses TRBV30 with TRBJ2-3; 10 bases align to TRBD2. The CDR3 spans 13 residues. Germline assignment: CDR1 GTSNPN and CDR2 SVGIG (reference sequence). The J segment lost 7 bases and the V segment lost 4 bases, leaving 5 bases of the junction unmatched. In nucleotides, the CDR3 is TGTGCCTGGACAGCGGGAGGGCTACATACGCAGTATTTT. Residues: CAWTAGGLHTQYF.

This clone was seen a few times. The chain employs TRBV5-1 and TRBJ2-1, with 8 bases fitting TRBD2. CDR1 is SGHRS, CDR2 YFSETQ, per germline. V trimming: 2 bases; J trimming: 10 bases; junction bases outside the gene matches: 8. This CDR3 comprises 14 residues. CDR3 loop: CASSFSGALIEQFF. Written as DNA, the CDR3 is TGCGCCAGCAGCTTTAGCGGGGCTCTAATCGAGCAGTTCTTC.

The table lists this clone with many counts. The CDR3, as DNA: TGTGCCAGCAGTGGAAAGCGGGAGACCAATGAGCAGTTCTTC. Amino acid sequence: CASSGKRETNEQFF. The chain employs TRBV2 and TRBJ2-1; TRBD2 aligns across 8 bases. V dropped 4 bases and J dropped 6; count of bases not matched to a gene: 5. Germline assignment: CDR1 SNHLY and CDR2 FYNNEI. This CDR3 is 14 amino acids long.

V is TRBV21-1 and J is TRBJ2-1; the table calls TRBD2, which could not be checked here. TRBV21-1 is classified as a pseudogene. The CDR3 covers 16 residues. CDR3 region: CASHTTLAGTYNEQFF. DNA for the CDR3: TGTGCCAGCCATACTACGTTAGCGGGAACGTACAATGAGCAGTTCTTC.

Written as DNA, the CDR3 is TGTGCCAGTAGTATCCGGGAGAGCTCCTACAATGAGCAGTTCTTC. Encoded protein: CASSIRESSYNEQFF. This chain links TRBV19 with TRBJ2-1, with D tentatively TRBD2 (6 bases). Germline CDR1 reads LNHDA; CDR2 reads SQIVND (reference sequence). Between the trimmed V and J ends, which lost 3 bases and 0 bases, there was a span of 9 bases. The CDR3 extends over 15 amino acids. The variable domain in full, completed from reference TRBV19 and TRBJ2-1, reads DGGITQSPKYLFRKEGQNVTLSCEQNLNHDAMYWYRQDPGQGLRLIYYSQIVNDFQKGDIAEGYSVSREKKESFPLTVTSAQKNPTAFYLCASSIRESSYNEQFFGPGTRLTVL.

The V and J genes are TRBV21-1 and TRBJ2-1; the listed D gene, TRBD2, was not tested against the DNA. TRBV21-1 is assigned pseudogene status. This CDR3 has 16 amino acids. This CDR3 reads CASSNGLAGVHNEQFF. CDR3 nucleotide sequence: TGTGCCAGCAGCAACGGACTAGCGGGAGTCCACAATGAGCAGTTCTTC.